These 5 T cell receptor beta chains were all obtained from the same sample, sequenced in a study of a mutant IDH1 vaccine in newly diagnosed glioma. Clones were read by immunoSEQ multiplex PCR, and TCRdb kept only the in-frame ones, dropping some. This repertoire shows 120,000 or so clones, about 82% found once; its top ten account for 4.5% to 7%. Indicated time point: week 11, during vaccination. Every vaccine dose comprised 300 ug of mutant IDH1 20-mer peptide plus topical imiquimod. No antigens are known for them. Sequencing was performed on PBMCs, taken from a glioma patient whose treatment included an IDH1 peptide vaccine. These receptors all come from a man in his forties or fifties with glioma.

The V call is TRBV29-1, the J call TRBJ2-7, with D uncertain. Trimming cost V 2 bases and J 2 bases, with 7 bases left between them. This CDR3 comprises 12 residues. Per germline, CDR1 SQVTM and CDR2 ANQGSEA. This CDR3 is CSVETLTYEQYF. The CDR3 coding sequence is TGCAGCGTTGAAACACTAACCTACGAGCAGTACTTC.

The chain couples TRBV28 to TRBJ1-4; D may be TRBD1 (6 bases). The CDR3 consists of 14 residues. CDR1 and CDR2 from the germline V gene are MDHEN and SYDVKM. The V gene lost 7 bases and the J gene lost 7 bases, with 16 bases spanning the gap. The CDR3 is CASIATGEGEKLFF. The CDR3 DNA follows: TGTGCCAGCATCGCGACAGGAGAAGGTGAAAAACTGTTTTTT.

The sample holds a few counts of this clone. The J gene is TRBJ2-2, the V gene TRBV6-4; either TRBD1 or TRBD2 may fit D (5 bases each). Deletions cut 4 bases from V and 5 bases from J, with 14 bases between. Per germline, CDR1 MRHNA and CDR2 SNTAGT. The CDR3 extends over 15 amino acids. The CDR3, as DNA: TGTGCCAGCAGTGCGGGACGGCCGTCAACCGGGGAGCTGTTTTTT. It yields the protein CASSAGRPSTGELFF.

This sequence joins TRBV7-6 and TRBJ1-6, with D possibly matching TRBD1 (5 bases). Deletions cut 5 bases from V and 7 bases from J, with 18 bases between. Per the germline V gene, CDR1 is SGHVS and CDR2 is FNYEAQ. The CDR3 length is 16 residues. CDR3 loop: CASSPQGAAQNSPLHF. The CDR3 nucleotides are TGTGCCAGCAGCCCCCAAGGGGCAGCACAAAATTCACCCCTCCACTTT.

This clone was observed a few times. This sequence joins TRBV10-1 and TRBJ1-1, with TRBD1 as a possible D gene (6 bases). Between the trimmed V and J ends, which lost 0 bases and 3 bases, there was a span of 11 bases. CDR1 and CDR2 from the germline V gene are WNHNN and SYGVQD (reference sequence). This CDR3 is built from 15 residues. CDR3 protein: CASSESLGADTEAFF. CDR3 coding DNA: TGCGCCAGCAGTGAGTCGTTGGGGGCTGACACTGAAGCTTTCTTT.